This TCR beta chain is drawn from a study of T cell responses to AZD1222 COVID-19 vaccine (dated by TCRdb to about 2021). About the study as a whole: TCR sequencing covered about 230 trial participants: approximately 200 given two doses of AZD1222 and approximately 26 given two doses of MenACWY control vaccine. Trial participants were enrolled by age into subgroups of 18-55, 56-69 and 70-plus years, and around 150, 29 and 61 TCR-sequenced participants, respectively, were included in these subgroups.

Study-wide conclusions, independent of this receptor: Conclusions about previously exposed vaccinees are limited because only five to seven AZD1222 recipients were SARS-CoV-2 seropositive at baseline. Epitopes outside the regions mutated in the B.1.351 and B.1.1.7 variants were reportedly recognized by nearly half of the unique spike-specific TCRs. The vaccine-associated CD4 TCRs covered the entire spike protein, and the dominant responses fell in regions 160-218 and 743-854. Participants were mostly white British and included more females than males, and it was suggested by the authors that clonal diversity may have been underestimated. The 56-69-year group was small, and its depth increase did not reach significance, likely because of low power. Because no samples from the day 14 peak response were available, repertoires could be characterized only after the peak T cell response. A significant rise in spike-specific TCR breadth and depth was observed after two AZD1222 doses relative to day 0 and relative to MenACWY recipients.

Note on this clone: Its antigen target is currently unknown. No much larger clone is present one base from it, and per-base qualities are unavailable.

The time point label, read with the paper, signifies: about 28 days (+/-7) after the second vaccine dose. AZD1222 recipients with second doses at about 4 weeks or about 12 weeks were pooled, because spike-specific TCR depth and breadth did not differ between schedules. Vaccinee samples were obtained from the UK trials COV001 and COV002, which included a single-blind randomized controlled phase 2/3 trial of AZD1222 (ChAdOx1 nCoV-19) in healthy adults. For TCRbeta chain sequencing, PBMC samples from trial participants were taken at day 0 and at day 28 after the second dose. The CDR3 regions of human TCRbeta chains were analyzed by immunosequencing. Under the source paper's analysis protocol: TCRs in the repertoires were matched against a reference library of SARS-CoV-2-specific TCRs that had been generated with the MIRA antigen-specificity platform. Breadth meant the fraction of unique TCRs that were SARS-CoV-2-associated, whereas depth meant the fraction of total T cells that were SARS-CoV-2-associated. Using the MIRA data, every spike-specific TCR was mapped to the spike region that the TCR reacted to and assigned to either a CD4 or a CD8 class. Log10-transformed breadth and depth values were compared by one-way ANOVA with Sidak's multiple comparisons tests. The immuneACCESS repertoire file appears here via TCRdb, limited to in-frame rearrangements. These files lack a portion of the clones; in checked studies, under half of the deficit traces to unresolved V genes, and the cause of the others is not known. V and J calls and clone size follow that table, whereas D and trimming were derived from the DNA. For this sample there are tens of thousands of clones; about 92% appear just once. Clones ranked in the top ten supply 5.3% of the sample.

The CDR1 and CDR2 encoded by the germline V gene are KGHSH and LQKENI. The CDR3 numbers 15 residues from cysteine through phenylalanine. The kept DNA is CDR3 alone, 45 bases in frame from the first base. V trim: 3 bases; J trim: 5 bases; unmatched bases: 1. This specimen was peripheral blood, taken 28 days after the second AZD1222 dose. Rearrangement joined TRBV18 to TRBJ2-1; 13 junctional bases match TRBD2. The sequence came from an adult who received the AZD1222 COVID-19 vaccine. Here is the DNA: TGTGCCAGCTCACCTGGACTAGCGGGGGACAATGAGCAGTTCTTC. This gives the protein CASSPGLAGDNEQFF.